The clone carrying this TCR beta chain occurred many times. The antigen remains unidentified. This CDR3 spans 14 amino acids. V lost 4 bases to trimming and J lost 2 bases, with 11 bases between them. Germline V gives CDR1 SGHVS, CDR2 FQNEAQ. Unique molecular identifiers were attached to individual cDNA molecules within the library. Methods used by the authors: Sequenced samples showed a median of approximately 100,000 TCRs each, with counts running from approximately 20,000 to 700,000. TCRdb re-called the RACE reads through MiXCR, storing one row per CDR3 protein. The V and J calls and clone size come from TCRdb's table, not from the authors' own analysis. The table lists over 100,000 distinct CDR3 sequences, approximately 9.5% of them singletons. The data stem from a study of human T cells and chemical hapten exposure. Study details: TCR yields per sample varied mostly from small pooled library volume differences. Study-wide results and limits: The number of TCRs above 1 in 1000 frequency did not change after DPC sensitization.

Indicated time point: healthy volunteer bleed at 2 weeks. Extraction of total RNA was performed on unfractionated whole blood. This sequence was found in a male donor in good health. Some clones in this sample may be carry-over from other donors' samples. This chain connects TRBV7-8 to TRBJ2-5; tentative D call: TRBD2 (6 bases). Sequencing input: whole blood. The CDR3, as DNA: TGTGCCAGCAGCTCAGCGGGTCTTCAAGAGACCCAGTACTTC. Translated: CASSSAGLQETQYF.